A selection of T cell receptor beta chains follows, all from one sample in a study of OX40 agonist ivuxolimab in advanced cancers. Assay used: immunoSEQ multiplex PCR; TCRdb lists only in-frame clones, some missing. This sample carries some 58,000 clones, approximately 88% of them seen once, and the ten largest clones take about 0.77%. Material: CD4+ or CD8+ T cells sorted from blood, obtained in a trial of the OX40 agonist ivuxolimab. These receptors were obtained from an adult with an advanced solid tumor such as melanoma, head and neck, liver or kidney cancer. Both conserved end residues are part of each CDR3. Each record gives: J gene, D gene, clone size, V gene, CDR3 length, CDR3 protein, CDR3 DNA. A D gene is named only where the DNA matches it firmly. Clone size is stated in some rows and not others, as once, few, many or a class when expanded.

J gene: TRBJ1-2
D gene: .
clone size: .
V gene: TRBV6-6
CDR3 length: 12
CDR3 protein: CASSYGERVYTF
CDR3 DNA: TGTGCCAGCAGTTACGGAGAGAGGGTCTACACCTTC

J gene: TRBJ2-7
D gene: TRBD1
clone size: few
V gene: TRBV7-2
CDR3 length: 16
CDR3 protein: CASSRDRPLVTYEQYF
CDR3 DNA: TGTGCCAGCAGCCGGGACAGGCCCCTTGTTACCTACGAGCAGTACTTC

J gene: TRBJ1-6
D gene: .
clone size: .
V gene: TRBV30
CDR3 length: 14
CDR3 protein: CAWSDGTENSPLHF
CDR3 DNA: TGTGCCTGGAGTGATGGGACTGAGAATTCACCCCTCCACTTT

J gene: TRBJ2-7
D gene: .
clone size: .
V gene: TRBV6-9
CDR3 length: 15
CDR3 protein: CASSYDRLTSYEQYF
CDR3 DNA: TGTGCCAGCAGTTACGATAGGCTGACCTCCTACGAGCAGTACTTC

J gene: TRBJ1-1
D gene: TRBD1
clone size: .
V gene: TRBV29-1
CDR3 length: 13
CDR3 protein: CSVTRGPDTEAFF
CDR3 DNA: TGCAGCGTTACCAGGGGGCCGGACACTGAAGCTTTCTTT

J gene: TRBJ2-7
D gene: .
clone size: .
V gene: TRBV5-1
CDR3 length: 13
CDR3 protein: CASSLWGSYEQYF
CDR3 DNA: TGCGCCAGCAGCTTGTGGGGCTCCTACGAGCAGTACTTC

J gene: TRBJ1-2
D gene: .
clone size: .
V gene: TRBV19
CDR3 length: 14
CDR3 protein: CASSEGTVYYGYTF
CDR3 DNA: TGTGCCAGTAGCGAGGGCACGGTATACTATGGCTACACCTTC

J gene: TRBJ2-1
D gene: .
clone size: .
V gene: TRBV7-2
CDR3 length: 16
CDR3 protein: CASSLANSGFTNEQFF
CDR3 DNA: TGTGCCAGCAGCTTAGCGAATAGCGGCTTCACGAATGAGCAGTTCTTC

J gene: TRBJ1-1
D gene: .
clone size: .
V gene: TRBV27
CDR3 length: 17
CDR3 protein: CASSSPPGVRRGTEAFF
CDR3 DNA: TGTGCCAGCAGTTCACCCCCGGGGGTCAGAAGAGGCACTGAAGCTTTCTTT

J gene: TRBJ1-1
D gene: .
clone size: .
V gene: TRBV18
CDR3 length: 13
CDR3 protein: CASSPAENTEAFF
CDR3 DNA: TGTGCCAGCTCACCGGCGGAAAACACTGAAGCTTTCTTT

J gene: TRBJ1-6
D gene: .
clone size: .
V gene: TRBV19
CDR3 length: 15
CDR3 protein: CASSTMGLENSPLHF
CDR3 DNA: TGTGCCAGTAGTACCATGGGACTGGAAAATTCACCCCTCCACTTT

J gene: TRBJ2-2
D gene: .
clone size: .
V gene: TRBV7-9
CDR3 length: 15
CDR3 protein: CASSPPGGPLGELFF
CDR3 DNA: TGTGCCAGCAGCCCTCCCGGGGGTCCCCTAGGGGAGCTGTTTTTT

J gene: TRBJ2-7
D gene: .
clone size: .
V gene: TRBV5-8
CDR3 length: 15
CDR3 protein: CASSLNRRRGVEQYF
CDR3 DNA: TGTGCCAGCAGCTTAAATCGTCGTAGGGGCGTCGAGCAGTACTTC

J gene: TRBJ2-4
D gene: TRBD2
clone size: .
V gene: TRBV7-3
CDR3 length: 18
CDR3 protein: CASSLREGLAEAKNIQYF
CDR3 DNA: TGTGCCAGCAGCTTAAGAGAGGGACTAGCGGAAGCCAAAAACATTCAGTACTTC

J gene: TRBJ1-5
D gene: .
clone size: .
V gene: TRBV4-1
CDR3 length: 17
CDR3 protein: CASSQEAVSYSNQPQHF
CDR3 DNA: TGCGCCAGCAGCCAAGAGGCGGTATCTTATAGCAATCAGCCCCAGCATTTT

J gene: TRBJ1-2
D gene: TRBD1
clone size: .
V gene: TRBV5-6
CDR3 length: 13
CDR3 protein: CASSLQGTGGYTF
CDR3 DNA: TGTGCCAGCAGCTTACAGGGGACGGGGGGCTACACCTTC

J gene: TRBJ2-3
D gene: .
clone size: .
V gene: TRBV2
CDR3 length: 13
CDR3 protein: CASSLFLTDTQYF
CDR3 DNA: TGTGCCAGCAGTCTTTTTCTTACAGATACGCAGTATTTT

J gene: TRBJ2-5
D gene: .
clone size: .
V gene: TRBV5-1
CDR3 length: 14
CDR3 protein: CASSSRGRGETQYF
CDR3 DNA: TGCGCCAGCAGCTCCAGGGGCCGAGGAGAGACCCAGTACTTC

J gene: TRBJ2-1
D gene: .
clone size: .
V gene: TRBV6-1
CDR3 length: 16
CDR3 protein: CASSEGQGRTYNEQFF
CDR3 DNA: TGTGCCAGCAGTGAAGGGCAGGGGCGGACCTACAATGAGCAGTTCTTC

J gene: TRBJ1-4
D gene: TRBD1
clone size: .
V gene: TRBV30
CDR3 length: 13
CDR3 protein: CARRTGLFEKLFF
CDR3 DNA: TGTGCCCGTAGGACAGGGCTTTTTGAAAAACTGTTTTTT

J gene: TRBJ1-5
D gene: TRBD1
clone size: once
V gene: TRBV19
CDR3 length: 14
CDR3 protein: CASAGTGGYQPQHF
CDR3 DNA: TGTGCCAGTGCCGGGACAGGGGGCTATCAGCCCCAGCATTTT